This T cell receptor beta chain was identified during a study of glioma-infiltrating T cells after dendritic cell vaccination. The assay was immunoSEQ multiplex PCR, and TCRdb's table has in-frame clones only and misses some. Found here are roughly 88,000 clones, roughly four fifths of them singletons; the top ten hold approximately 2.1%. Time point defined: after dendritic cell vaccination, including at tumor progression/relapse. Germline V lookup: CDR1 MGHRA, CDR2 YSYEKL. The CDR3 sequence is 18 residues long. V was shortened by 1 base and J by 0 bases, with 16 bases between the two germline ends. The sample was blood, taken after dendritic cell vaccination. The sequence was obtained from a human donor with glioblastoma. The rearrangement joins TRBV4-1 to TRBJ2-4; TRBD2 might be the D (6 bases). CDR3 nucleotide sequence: TGCGCCAGCAGCCAAGGGACTGGCGGGGCCTTAGCCAAAAACATTCAGTACTTC. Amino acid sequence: CASSQGTGGALAKNIQYF.